The T cell receptor (beta chain) under discussion was sequenced for a study of Graves' ophthalmopathy and Graves' hyperthyroidism. General observations from the study: A model built from 13 signatures distinguished ophthalmopathy from stable hyperthyroidism with approximately 89% sensitivity and about 81% specificity.

Using RNA transcripts, the TCR beta CDR3 regions were amplified. HTBI primers served in a first-round RT-PCR, which a second-round multiplex PCR followed. TCRdb used MiXCR to reprocess the multiplex PCR reads, holding one entry per CDR3 protein. The sample consists of some 360,000 distinct CDR3 sequences, about 17% of them appearing once. This clonotype was counted ten times or more. Its specificity is not known. The V gene's germline CDR1 is KGHDR and CDR2 SFDVKD. Trimming removed 9 bases from V and 1 base from J, with 11 bases in between. This CDR3 is built from 13 residues. V gene TRBV24-1 combines with J gene TRBJ1-1, with D tentatively TRBD1 (5 bases). Sequences were obtained from peripheral blood. The receptor comes from an adult woman with stable Graves' hyperthyroidism. Here the CDR3 reads CATSGGTNTEAFF. The DNA for the CDR3 is TGTGCCACCTCCGGGGGGACGAACACTGAAGCTTTCTTT.